Below, 27 T cell receptor beta chains from the same sample are listed, as sequenced in a study of cytomegalovirus exposure and HLA in healthy donors. This PCR relied on a set of 60 Vbeta primers and 13 Jbeta primers. The method was immunoSEQ multiplex PCR; TCRdb's version includes in-frame clones alone and lacks a portion of them. The repertoire includes about 64,000 clones, over 75% of them detected once, and about 10% sits in the top ten. The sample taken for sequencing was PBMCs. The receptor source for this set is a female donor in good health and CMV-seronegative.

The gene calls are TRBV4-3 and TRBJ1-4; D not certain. V dropped 5 bases and J dropped 0 bases, with 10 bases sitting between them. From germline, CDR1 is LGHNA and CDR2 YSLEER. The CDR3 is made up of 15 amino acids. The CDR3 DNA sequence: TGCGCCAGCAGCAAAGCGGGTGCAACTAATGAAAAACTGTTTTTT. The encoded protein is CASSKAGATNEKLFF.

This sequence joins TRBV6-5 and TRBJ2-2; TRBD1 is a possible D gene (5 bases). Trimming removed 8 bases from V and 0 bases from J, with 13 bases in between. The CDR3 loop spans 15 amino acids. The V gene's germline CDR1 is MNHEY and CDR2 SVGAGI. CDR3 sequence reads: CASRPPGTNTGELFF. CDR3 DNA sequence: TGTGCCAGCCGCCCGCCAGGGACGAACACCGGGGAGCTGTTTTTT.

The rearrangement uses TRBV9 and TRBJ2-1; 11 bases map to TRBD2. The V gene end was trimmed by 4 bases and the J gene end by 4 bases; junction bases not matched to a gene: 7. From germline, CDR1 is SGDLS and CDR2 YYNGEE. The CDR3 spans 16 residues. In DNA form, the CDR3 reads TGTGCCAGCAGCCCACATACTAGCGGGAGATACAATGAGCAGTTCTTC. Its translation is CASSPHTSGRYNEQFF.

The gene calls are TRBV2 and TRBJ2-2; 7 nucleotides agree with TRBD1. With 10 bases clipped from V and 4 bases from J, the junction kept 3 bases outside the gene matches. Germline values: CDR1 SNHLY, CDR2 FYNNEI. CDR3 length: 12 amino acids. The CDR3, as DNA: TGTGCCACCACAGGGGTCACCGGGGAGCTGTTTTTT. The encoded protein is CATTGVTGELFF.

J is TRBJ2-3 and V is TRBV10-3; D is possibly TRBD1 (5 bases). Trimming left V 0 bases short and J 4 bases short, with 11 bases between. This CDR3 has 15 residues. Looked up from germline, CDR1 is ENHRY and CDR2 is SYGVKD. This chain's CDR3 is CAISESTDRSDTQYF. The CDR3 DNA reads TGTGCCATCAGTGAGTCGACCGACAGATCAGATACGCAGTATTTT.

The gene calls are TRBV2 and TRBJ1-4, with D hard to call. The CDR3 totals 13 residues. CDR1 is SNHLY, CDR2 FYNNEI, per germline. Deletions cut 6 bases from V and 4 bases from J, with 9 bases between. The CDR3 DNA sequence: TGTGCCAGCAGAGGACGGGATAATGAAAAACTGTTTTTT. Its translation: CASRGRDNEKLFF. The full variable domain, rest sourced from reference TRBV2 and TRBJ1-4, is EPEVTQTPSHQVTQMGQEVILRCVPISNHLYFYWYRQILGQKVEFLVSFYNNEISEKSEIFDDQFSVERPDGSNFTLKIRSTKLEDSAMYFCASRGRDNEKLFFGSGTQLSVL.

The chain has TRBV21-1 and TRBJ1-4. TRBV21-1 is given as a pseudogene. The CDR3 loop spans 15 amino acids. In DNA, the CDR3 is TGTGCCAGCAGCAGCGCCCGGGGGGGAAGAGAAAAACTGTTTTTT. Its translation is CASSSARGGREKLFF.

About this clone: Other DNA variants within this sample encode the same CDR3. This chain links TRBV7-2 with TRBJ2-7; TRBD1 matches 7 bases. The CDR3 totals 16 residues. Germline values: CDR1 SGHTA, CDR2 FQGNSA. J lost 4 bases, V lost 4 bases, and 13 bases had no gene match. The CDR3, as DNA: TGTGCCAGCAGCTCCCGAGCAGGGGGTTTGGAGTACGAGCAGTACTTC. It yields the protein CASSSRAGGLEYEQYF.

The chain combines TRBV28 with TRBJ2-3, with 7 bases lining up with TRBD2. Germline V lookup: CDR1 MDHEN, CDR2 SYDVKM. The CDR3 totals 12 residues. Trimming removed 8 bases from V and 2 bases from J; junction bases left unmatched: 1. The CDR3 is CASQRDTDTQYF. CDR3 in DNA: TGTGCCAGCCAGCGGGACACAGATACGCAGTATTTT.

The chain employs TRBV7-8 and TRBJ2-2, with D uncertain. Between the trimmed V and J ends, which lost 5 bases and 4 bases, there was a span of 14 bases. Germline V gene lookup returns CDR1 SGHVS and CDR2 FQNEAQ. There are 15 residues in the CDR3. The DNA of the CDR3 is TGTGCCAGCAGCCCCTTGTCTAGGTCCACCGGGGAGCTGTTTTTT. This encodes CASSPLSRSTGELFF.

This clone came up a few times. V gene TRBV5-1 combines with J gene TRBJ1-2; D uncertain. This CDR3 region has 18 residues. In germline, CDR1 is SGHRS, CDR2 YFSETQ. V was clipped by 2 bases and J by 2 bases, with 22 bases between them. In nucleotides, the CDR3 is TGCGCCAGCAGCTTTTTAAGTGTCAGGCCTCCCACGAACTATGGCTACACCTTC. Its translation is CASSFLSVRPPTNYGYTF.

This chain connects TRBV6-1 to TRBJ1-5; tentative D call: TRBD1 (6 bases). This CDR3 is 15 amino acids long. Germline CDR1 and CDR2: MNHNS and SASEGT. The ends were cut back, 5 bases at V and 0 bases at J, with 11 bases in the middle. CDR3 nucleotides: TGTGCCAGCAGTCCCCTGGACAGTAGCAATCAGCCCCAGCATTTT. Translating it yields CASSPLDSSNQPQHF.

The V gene is TRBV28, the J gene TRBJ2-3, with D possibly TRBD1 on 5 matching bases. Per the germline V gene, CDR1 is MDHEN and CDR2 is SYDVKM. CDR3 size: 15 residues. Trimming pared 7 bases from V and 1 base from J, leaving 15 bases between. Written as DNA, the CDR3 is TGTGCCAGCACCTCTATGGGGCCGGGCACAGATACGCAGTATTTT. Residues: CASTSMGPGTDTQYF. The full variable domain, rest sourced from reference TRBV28 and TRBJ2-3, is DVKVTQSSRYLVKRTGEKVFLECVQDMDHENMFWYRQDPGLGLRLIYFSYDVKMKEKGDIPEGYSVSREKKERFSLILESASTNQTSMYLCASTSMGPGTDTQYFGPGTRLTVL.

The chain employs TRBV2 and TRBJ2-2; D unresolved. V lost 11 bases to trimming and J lost 0 bases, with 10 bases between them. The CDR3 runs to 13 residues. Per germline, CDR1 SNHLY and CDR2 FYNNEI. The CDR3 DNA sequence: TGTGCCGCAATAGCTACGAACACCGGGGAGCTGTTTTTT. This gives the protein CAAIATNTGELFF. Filled out from reference TRBV2 and TRBJ2-2, the complete variable domain reads EPEVTQTPSHQVTQMGQEVILRCVPISNHLYFYWYRQILGQKVEFLVSFYNNEISEKSEIFDDQFSVERPDGSNFTLKIRSTKLEDSAMYFCAAIATNTGELFFGEGSRLTVL.

The chain joins TRBV7-2 to TRBJ2-3, with TRBD2 identical over 12 bases. Per the germline V gene, CDR1 is SGHTA and CDR2 is FQGNSA. This CDR3 region has 16 residues. Losses at the gene ends were 4 bases for V and 4 bases for J; bases not matched to a gene: 6. As DNA, the CDR3 is TGTGCCAGCAGCTCGAGACTAGCGGGGGCGGCAGATACGCAGTATTTT. Protein product: CASSSRLAGAADTQYF. Full variable domain (rest looked up from reference TRBV7-2 and TRBJ2-3): GAGVSQSPSNKVTEKGKDVELRCDPISGHTALYWYRQSLGQGLEFLIYFQGNSAPDKSGLPSDRFSAERTGGSVSTLTIQRTQQEDSAVYLCASSSRLAGAADTQYFGPGTRLTVL.

Written as DNA, the CDR3 is TGTGCCAGCAGGCCGACAGGGAATAATTCACCCCTCCACTTT. Its protein is CASRPTGNNSPLHF. V gene TRBV2 combines with J gene TRBJ1-6; 7 positions match TRBD1. Germline V CDR1 and CDR2: SNHLY, FYNNEI. There are 14 residues in the CDR3. With 6 bases clipped from V and 5 bases from J, the junction kept 4 bases outside the gene matches.

V and J are TRBV4-3 and TRBJ2-7; 8 bases map to TRBD2. The CDR3 consists of 15 residues. Germline CDR1 reads LGHNA; CDR2 reads YSLEER. V dropped 1 base and J dropped 6; count of bases not matched to a gene: 8. The CDR3 DNA is TGCGCCAGCAGCCAAGGGCTGAGCGGGAGCGCCGAGCAGTACTTC. This sequence encodes CASSQGLSGSAEQYF.

The gene calls are TRBV5-4 and TRBJ2-3, with D possibly being TRBD2 (6 bases). The CDR3 extends over 15 amino acids. V gave up 2 bases and J gave up 5 bases, with 15 bases separating them. Germline V gene lookup returns CDR1 SGHNT and CDR2 YYREEE (reference sequence). CDR3 sequence reads: CASSFFVGGIDTQYF. The CDR3, as DNA: TGTGCCAGCAGCTTTTTTGTGGGAGGCATAGATACGCAGTATTTT.

V and J are TRBV10-3 and TRBJ2-2; weak D call: TRBD2 (6 bases). The length of the CDR3 is 14 residues. Trimming removed 5 bases at V and 1 base at J, with 8 bases between. CDR1 is ENHRY and CDR2 is SYGVKD in the germline V gene. The CDR3 bases are TGTGCCATCAGTCCGGGACTGAACACCGGGGAGCTGTTTTTT. This gives the protein CAISPGLNTGELFF.

This clone was found a few times. This chain joins TRBV2 and TRBJ2-2, with D possibly being TRBD1 (6 bases). V dropped 3 bases and J dropped 2 bases, with 10 bases sitting between them. Germline V gives CDR1 SNHLY, CDR2 FYNNEI. The CDR3 loop spans 15 amino acids. The CDR3 reads CASSDSGQNTGELFF. The CDR3 nucleotides are TGTGCCAGCAGTGACTCGGGACAAAACACCGGGGAGCTGTTTTTT.

The chain couples TRBV9 to TRBJ1-1, with D possibly matching TRBD1 (6 bases). CDR3 length: 16 amino acids. Germline CDR1 is SGDLS and CDR2 is YYNGEE. Trimming shortened V by 4 bases and J by 1 base, and 17 bases separated the two germline ends. As DNA, the CDR3 is TGTGCCAGCAGCTCGATGCGGGGGGCGAGGAACACTGAAGCTTTCTTT. Its translation is CASSSMRGARNTEAFF.

The V and J genes are TRBV13 and TRBJ1-1; D gene ambiguous. Germline loops: CDR1 PRHDT, CDR2 FYEKMQ (reference sequence). This CDR3 comprises 15 residues. V was trimmed by 5 bases and J by 6 bases, leaving 19 bases between them. Here the CDR3 DNA reads TGTGCCAGCAGCCCTAGCACCAGGCTTTATCCTGAAGCTTTCTTT. It is translated as CASSPSTRLYPEAFF.

The chain couples TRBV6-6 to TRBJ2-5; 13 nucleotides match TRBD2. CDR1 and CDR2 (germline): MNHNY, SVGAGI (reference sequence). CDR3 size: 16 residues. V lost 6 bases, J lost 2 bases, and 6 bases stayed unmatched. This CDR3 reads CASRQTSGRSQETQYF. CDR3 DNA sequence: TGTGCCAGCAGGCAGACTAGCGGGAGGTCACAAGAGACCCAGTACTTC.

The V and J genes are TRBV19 and TRBJ1-1; D is perhaps TRBD1 (6 bases). The CDR3 covers 18 residues. CDR1 is LNHDA and CDR2 is SQIVND in the germline V gene (reference sequence). The V and J ends lost 5 bases and 1 base respectively, with 23 bases between them. The CDR3 region is CASSLVALGQGKNTEAFF. CDR3 nucleotides: TGTGCCAGTAGTTTAGTGGCTCTGGGGCAGGGGAAGAACACTGAAGCTTTCTTT. Full variable domain (outside the CDR3, taken from reference TRBV19 and TRBJ1-1): DGGITQSPKYLFRKEGQNVTLSCEQNLNHDAMYWYRQDPGQGLRLIYYSQIVNDFQKGDIAEGYSVSREKKESFPLTVTSAQKNPTAFYLCASSLVALGQGKNTEAFFGQGTRLTVV.

The CDR3 coding sequence is TGTGCCAGCAGTTTACGTGAGGGGGGGAGGCCCCAGTACTTC. This sequence encodes CASSLREGGRPQYF. The rearrangement uses TRBV27 and TRBJ2-7, with D possibly TRBD2 on 7 matching bases. The CDR3 totals 14 residues. CDR1 is MNHEY, CDR2 SMNVEV, per germline (reference sequence). The ends were cut back, 2 bases at V and 10 bases at J, with 18 bases in the middle.

This chain links TRBV4-3 with TRBJ2-5; D is perhaps TRBD1 (6 bases). CDR3 length: 14 amino acids. Looked up from germline, CDR1 is LGHNA and CDR2 is YSLEER. Trimming cost V 2 bases and J 4 bases, with 11 bases left between them. This CDR3 is CASSQNRVGETQYF. In DNA form, the CDR3 reads TGCGCCAGCAGCCAAAACAGGGTGGGAGAGACCCAGTACTTC.

The V gene is TRBV2, the J gene TRBJ2-3; TRBD2 is a possible D gene (5 bases). The CDR3 consists of 14 residues. V lost 8 bases and J lost 0, with 12 bases in between. CDR1 is SNHLY and CDR2 is FYNNEI in the germline V gene. The CDR3 DNA follows: TGTGCCAGCGGATTTTGGACTAGCACAGATACGCAGTATTTT. This translates into CASGFWTSTDTQYF. Based on the CDR3 plus reference TRBV2 and TRBJ2-3, the full variable domain is EPEVTQTPSHQVTQMGQEVILRCVPISNHLYFYWYRQILGQKVEFLVSFYNNEISEKSEIFDDQFSVERPDGSNFTLKIRSTKLEDSAMYFCASGFWTSTDTQYFGPGTRLTVL.